These T cell receptor beta chains were read from a single sample in a study of neurological immune-mediated disorders. TCRdb ran MiXCR on the 5' RACE reads and lists one entry per CDR3 protein. The sample lists about 78,000 distinct CDR3 sequences, about 5% occurring once. Sequencing was done on a sample of PBMCs. Receptors originate from a woman between 25 and 40 years old with multiple sclerosis. Both conserved end residues are part of each CDR3. D genes are given only for firm matches. Clone size is given for some rows only: seen once, a few or many times, or a class if the clone is expanded.

cdr3_aa cdr3_nt v_call clone_size j_call d_call
CASSLTGGANQPQHF TGTGCCAGCAGCTTAACGGGGGGGGCCAATCAGCCCCAGCATTTT TRBV2 many TRBJ1-5 .
CSARERTSGSNEQFF TGCAGTGCTAGAGAACGGACTAGCGGGAGTAATGAGCAGTTCTTC TRBV20-1 many TRBJ2-1 TRBD2
CASSPSARGDTQYF TGTGCCAGCAGTCCGTCGGCTCGAGGGGATACGCAGTATTTT TRBV12-3/TRBV12-4 . TRBJ2-3 .
CASSDSSGGATDTQYF TGTGCCAGCAGTGACTCAAGCGGGGGGGCCACAGATACGCAGTATTTT TRBV6-4 few TRBJ2-3 TRBD2
CASSSSGWNTGELFF TGTGCCAGCAGTTCTAGCGGGTGGAACACCGGGGAGCTGTTTTTT TRBV6-1 many TRBJ2-2 TRBD2
CATSDPTPLGVPEQFF TGTGCCACCAGTGACCCCACGCCCCTCGGAGTACCTGAGCAGTTCTTC TRBV24-1 many TRBJ2-1 .
CSARWRPLNTEAFF TGCAGTGCTAGATGGCGGCCTCTGAACACTGAAGCTTTCTTT TRBV20-1 many TRBJ1-1 .
CSASDAGPSPPDTQYF TGCAGTGCCTCGGACGCGGGGCCCTCACCACCAGATACGCAGTATTTT TRBV20-1 few TRBJ2-3 .
CASSFLAGGDEQYF TGCGCCAGCAGCTTCTTAGCGGGAGGGGACGAGCAGTACTTC TRBV5-1 . TRBJ2-7 TRBD2
CSATGGRVEAFF TGCAGTGCTACAGGGGGCAGGGTTGAAGCTTTCTTT TRBV20-1 many TRBJ1-1 TRBD1
CASREQGETQYF TGCGCCAGCAGGGAACAGGGAGAGACCCAGTACTTC TRBV5-1 many TRBJ2-5 .
CSARDRGDRAGQPQHF TGCAGTGCTAGAGATCGGGGTGACAGGGCAGGCCAGCCCCAGCATTTT TRBV20-1 many TRBJ1-5 TRBD1
CAWGGKRTGELFF TGTGCCTGGGGGGGGAAGCGGACCGGGGAGCTGTTTTTT TRBV12-3/TRBV12-4 many TRBJ2-2 TRBD2
CSAREVRALFF TGCAGTGCTAGAGAAGTCCGGGCACTGTTTTTT TRBV20-1 many TRBJ1-4 .
CASSPNSVGVGLAGENTGELFF TGTGCCAGCTCACCAAATTCTGTGGGAGTAGGACTAGCGGGAGAGAACACCGGGGAGCTGTTTTTT TRBV18 many TRBJ2-2 TRBD2
CASRGLAGFTDKQYF TGTGCCAGCAGAGGACTAGCGGGTTTCACAGATAAACAGTATTTT TRBV7-6 . TRBJ2-3 TRBD2
CASSYFDRNEKLFF TGTGCCAGCAGTTACTTTGACAGGAATGAAAAACTGTTTTTT TRBV6-5 many TRBJ1-4 .
CAWSVTGGFQPQHF TGTGCCTGGAGTGTCACAGGGGGTTTTCAGCCCCAGCATTTT TRBV30 many TRBJ1-5 TRBD1
CATSRGPSNEKLFF TGTGCCACCAGCCGCGGCCCATCCAACGAAAAACTGTTTTTT TRBV15 many TRBJ1-4 .
CASSLADRGNNEQFF TGCGCCAGCAGCTTGGCCGACAGGGGCAACAATGAGCAGTTCTTC TRBV5-1 many TRBJ2-1 TRBD1
CSASAPSYEQYF TGCAGTGCTAGTGCGCCTTCCTACGAGCAGTACTTC TRBV20-1 many TRBJ2-7 .
CASSLWVGQGSSNEQFF TGCGCCAGCAGCTTGTGGGTAGGGCAGGGTAGTAGTAATGAGCAGTTCTTC TRBV5-1 many TRBJ2-1 .
CASSQAPLGFSSGNTIYF TGCGCCAGCAGCCAAGCCCCTTTAGGGTTCAGCTCTGGAAACACCATATATTTT TRBV4-1 many TRBJ1-3 .
CASSFPGTYHYEQYF TGTGCCAGCAGCTTTCCCGGGACCTACCACTACGAGCAGTACTTC TRBV3-1 once TRBJ2-7 .
CASSSLPPLAGGRDEQFF TGCGCCAGCAGCTCCCTCCCTCCTTTAGCGGGAGGTAGGGATGAGCAGTTCTTC TRBV5-1 many TRBJ2-1 TRBD2
CSARAREAGGEQFF TGCAGTGCTAGGGCACGGGAGGCGGGGGGTGAGCAGTTCTTC TRBV20-1 many TRBJ2-1 TRBD2
CASSHLGGGELFF TGTGCCAGCAGCCACCTAGGAGGCGGGGAGCTGTTTTTT TRBV3-1 few TRBJ2-2 .
CASTPLRNYEQYF TGTGCCAGCACTCCCCTGAGGAACTACGAGCAGTACTTC TRBV28 many TRBJ2-7 .
CASSLQRGYEQFF TGTGCCAGCAGTTTACAAAGGGGGTACGAGCAGTTCTTC TRBV27 few TRBJ2-1 .
CASFARGHTDTQYF TGTGCCAGCTTCGCCCGGGGGCACACAGATACGCAGTATTTT TRBV7-2 . TRBJ2-3 .
CAIRRDTNYGYTF TGTGCCATCAGACGGGACACGAACTATGGCTACACCTTC TRBV10-3 many TRBJ1-2 .
CSASNQNRGELFF TGCAGTGCTAGTAACCAGAACAGAGGGGAGCTGTTTTTT TRBV20-1 many TRBJ2-2 .
CASGQSTGYETQYF TGCGCCAGCGGCCAATCGACAGGGTATGAGACCCAGTACTTC TRBV5-1 . TRBJ2-5 TRBD1
CAISESKGTNTEAFF TGTGCCATCAGTGAGTCAAAGGGGACCAACACTGAAGCTTTCTTT TRBV10-3 many TRBJ1-1 .
CSARSGGLSVGYEQYF TGCAGTGCTAGATCCGGGGGCCTTTCAGTGGGATACGAGCAGTACTTC TRBV20-1 many TRBJ2-7 .
CASSLVAGVEEKLFF TGCGCCAGCAGCTTGGTAGCCGGGGTGGAGGAAAAACTGTTTTTT TRBV5-1 many TRBJ1-4 .
CSVGGLAGRFEFF TGCAGCGTTGGAGGACTAGCGGGTCGTTTCGAGTTCTTC TRBV29-1 many TRBJ2-1 TRBD2
CAISVGLNTEAFF TGTGCCATCAGTGTTGGGTTAAACACTGAAGCTTTCTTT TRBV10-3 . TRBJ1-1 .
CASRPTGVVSSYNSPLHF TGTGCCAGCAGACCTACAGGGGTCGTATCTTCCTATAATTCACCCCTCCACTTT TRBV6-2/TRBV6-3 many TRBJ1-6 TRBD1
CASSQEGQPSSYNSPLHF TGCGCCAGCAGCCAAGAAGGCCAGCCTAGCTCCTATAATTCACCCCTCCACTTT TRBV4-1 many TRBJ1-6 .
CASSRDGKMGYTQYF TGTGCCAGCAGTCGGGACGGGAAAATGGGATATACGCAGTATTTT TRBV6-6 many TRBJ2-3 .
CSASRTPGQGMETQYF TGCAGTGCTAGCCGAACCCCGGGACAGGGGATGGAGACCCAGTACTTC TRBV20-1 many TRBJ2-5 TRBD1
CASSMGDEETQYF TGTGCCAGCAGCATGGGGGATGAAGAGACCCAGTACTTC TRBV12-3/TRBV12-4 . TRBJ2-5 .
CSASGQGGHGYTF TGCAGTGCTTCCGGACAGGGGGGTCATGGCTACACCTTC TRBV20-1 many TRBJ1-2 TRBD1
CSARPTSGSGIGELFF TGCAGTGCTAGACCAACTAGCGGGAGTGGAATCGGGGAGCTGTTTTTT TRBV20-1 many TRBJ2-2 TRBD2
CASRRGWDRDGYTF TGTGCCAGCAGACGGGGCTGGGACAGGGATGGCTACACCTTC TRBV7-2 many TRBJ1-2 TRBD1
CASSYGSSGGAAYYNEQFF TGTGCCAGCAGTTACGGGTCTAGCGGGGGGGCGGCCTACTACAATGAGCAGTTCTTC TRBV6-5 many TRBJ2-1 TRBD2
CSARDPGQGDTGELFF TGCAGTGCTAGAGACCCGGGACAGGGAGACACCGGGGAGCTGTTTTTT TRBV20-1 many TRBJ2-2 TRBD1
CASSLGEAGELFF TGTGCCAGCAGTTTAGGGGAGGCCGGGGAGCTGTTTTTT TRBV12-3/TRBV12-4 many TRBJ2-2 .
CASSLWGGVYEQYF TGTGCCAGCAGCTTGTGGGGTGGGGTCTACGAGCAGTACTTC TRBV7-2 many TRBJ2-7 .
CASSPDRAGGAEAFF TGTGCCAGCAGTCCGGACAGGGCTGGTGGCGCTGAAGCTTTCTTT TRBV2 many TRBJ1-1 TRBD1
CASSFGDGQTKYNEQFF TGTGCCAGCAGTTTCGGCGACGGCCAAACCAAATACAATGAGCAGTTCTTC TRBV12-3/TRBV12-4 . TRBJ2-1 .
CASSLGAREGPYEQYF TGCGCCAGCAGCTTGGGAGCTCGGGAGGGCCCCTACGAGCAGTACTTC TRBV5-1 many TRBJ2-7 TRBD2
CSAPSLGEDTQYF TGCAGTGCTCCCTCCCTGGGGGAAGATACGCAGTATTTT TRBV20-1 many TRBJ2-3 .
CSATEENIQYF TGCAGTGCTACTGAGGAAAACATTCAGTACTTC TRBV20-1 many TRBJ2-4 .
CASSLDAILYAEQYF TGTGCCAGCAGCTTGGACGCTATCCTATATGCCGAGCAGTACTTC TRBV5-5 many TRBJ2-7 .
CASRTGQGRNEQFF TGTGCCAGCAGGACGGGACAGGGGAGGAATGAGCAGTTCTTC TRBV6-5 many TRBJ2-1 TRBD1
CATSDFLNYGYTF TGTGCCACCAGTGATTTCCTGAACTATGGCTACACCTTC TRBV24-1 many TRBJ1-2 .
CASSLEGGWANPTDTQYF TGTGCCAGCAGCTTAGAGGGAGGGTGGGCGAACCCCACAGATACGCAGTATTTT TRBV7-9 many TRBJ2-3 TRBD2
CASSWNEGLLIDTQYF TGCGCCAGCAGCTGGAACGAGGGACTTCTTATAGATACGCAGTATTTT TRBV5-1 many TRBJ2-3 .